The present T cell receptor (beta chain) was sequenced within a study of shared clonotypes between healthy human individuals. Study-level background: Per donor, three plates held CD4 naive cells, three held CD4 memory, two held CD8 naive and one held CD8 memory.

Whole-study results and caveats: A limitation of the genetic and exposure-history diversity represented arose from few donors.

Germline V gives CDR1 SGHVS, CDR2 FNYEAQ. The CDR3 loop spans 14 amino acids. Between the trimmed V and J ends, which lost 3 bases and 6 bases, there was a span of 13 bases. Original handling: In the immunoSEQ data, sequences were junction-only and lacked quality scores, so filtering differed. Only in-frame clones appear in the TCRdb table, and some are missing; sequencing was by immunoSEQ multiplex PCR. Clonal size and the V and J genes are those of that table, whereas D and trimming came from the DNA. The top ten clones hold nearly 25% of a sample with more than 600,000 clones, around 92% of them seen once. Comments on this clone: What it binds is not known.

The naive CD8 population came from CD45RO-negative cells selected for CCR7, without terminally differentiated effector memory CD45RA+ cells. This receptor was identified in a man younger than 40 in good health. The sequenced material came from naive CD8+ T cells sorted from blood. The chain is built from TRBV7-6 and TRBJ2-3, with D perhaps given as TRBD1 or TRBD2 (5 bases each). The CDR3 sequence is CASSFGAGFDTQYF. CDR3 sequence (DNA): TGTGCCAGCAGCTTCGGGGCGGGCTTTGATACGCAGTATTTT. The variable domain in full, with the rest retrieved from reference TRBV7-6 and TRBJ2-3, is GAGVSQSPRYKVTKRGQDVALRCDPISGHVSLYWYRQALGQGPEFLTYFNYEAQQDKSGLPNDRFSAERPEGSISTLTIQRTEQRDSAMYRCASSFGAGFDTQYFGPGTRLTVL.